This T cell receptor beta chain was sequenced during a study of OX40 agonist ivuxolimab in advanced cancers. Clones were sequenced by immunoSEQ multiplex PCR, and TCRdb holds only the in-frame ones, with some missing. The sample comprises about 77,000 clones, 75% to 90% of which are singletons, and more than 0.45% rests with the top ten. This TCR came from an adult with an advanced solid tumor such as melanoma, head and neck, liver or kidney cancer. The starting material was CD4+ or CD8+ T cells sorted from blood, obtained in a trial of the OX40 agonist ivuxolimab.

The CDR3 DNA reads as TGCGCCAGCAGCTTTGGCCCGGACAGACAGCATGGCTACACCTTC. It yields the protein CASSFGPDRQHGYTF. The chain carries TRBV5-1 and TRBJ1-2, with TRBD1 as a possible D gene (6 bases). Germline V gene sequence: CDR1 SGHRS, CDR2 YFSETQ. The CDR3 spans 15 residues. The V end lost 2 bases, the J end lost 6 bases, and 17 bases lay between the germline ends.